This T cell receptor beta chain was sequenced for a study of blood T cells in healthy people across ages. A sample-barcoded 5' primer and a J-beta primer mix were used in a second PCR of roughly 7 to 11 cycles. MiXCR, run by TCRdb on the 5' RACE reads, gives a single entry per CDR3 protein. This sample has 1.5 million to 2 million distinct CDR3 sequences; around 42% occur once, and the top ten carry 20% to 25%. The ends lost 1 base at V and 4 bases at J; junction bases unmatched: 13. Germline CDR1 reads SEHNR; CDR2 reads FQNEAQ (reference sequence). CDR3 length equals 18 residues. A word on this clonotype: The antigen remains undetermined.

Study-level findings and limits: Long-lived donors had more naive CD4+ cells and higher diversity than aged donors. Bulk PBMC profiling left naive and antigen-experienced comparisons inconclusive. It was not known whether donors were CMV positive (a possible confounder of expanded clonotype changes).

V gene TRBV7-9 combines with J gene TRBJ1-5, with 7 bases lining up with TRBD1. This clonotype originated in a human donor in good health. What was sequenced was blood. This chain's CDR3 is CASSLEGGASGANQPQHF. Here the CDR3 DNA reads TGTGCCAGCAGCTTAGAAGGGGGCGCGTCAGGGGCAAATCAGCCCCAGCATTTT.